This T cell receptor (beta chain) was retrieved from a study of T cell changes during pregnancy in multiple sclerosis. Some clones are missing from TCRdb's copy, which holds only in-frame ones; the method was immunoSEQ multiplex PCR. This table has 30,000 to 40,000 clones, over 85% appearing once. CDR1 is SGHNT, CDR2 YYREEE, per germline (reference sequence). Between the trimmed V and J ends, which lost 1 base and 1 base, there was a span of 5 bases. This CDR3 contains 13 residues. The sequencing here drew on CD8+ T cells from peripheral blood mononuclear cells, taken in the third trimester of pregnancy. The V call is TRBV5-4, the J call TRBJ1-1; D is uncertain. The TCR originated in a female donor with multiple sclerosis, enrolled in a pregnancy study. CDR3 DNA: TGTGCCAGCAGCTTGCCCGGGAACACTGAAGCTTTCTTT. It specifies CASSLPGNTEAFF.